This is a list of T cell receptor beta chains from one sample in a study of blood T cells in healthy people across ages. In TCRdb, the 5' RACE reads were re-called with MiXCR into one record per CDR3 protein. This sample yields roughly 2 million distinct CDR3 sequences, of which about 49% are seen a single time; less than 2.5% belongs to the top ten. What was sequenced was blood. The receptors were sampled from a woman between 40 and 50 years old in good health. The CDR3 runs from the conserved cysteine through the conserved F or W. Each record gives: V gene, D gene, clone size, J gene, CDR3 protein, CDR3 DNA. D genes are given only for firm matches. Where a row states a size, it is once, few, many or the class of an expanded clone; other rows omit it.

V: TRBV12-3/TRBV12-4; D: TRBD1; size: .; J: TRBJ1-2; CDR3: CASSWTGSPYGYTF; DNA: TGTGCCAGCAGTTGGACAGGGAGTCCATATGGCTACACCTTC
V: TRBV6-5; D: TRBD2; size: .; J: TRBJ2-7; CDR3: CASSYLTSGGGYEQYF; DNA: TGTGCCAGCAGTTACCTAACTAGCGGGGGGGGCTACGAGCAGTACTTC
V: TRBV5-1; D: TRBD1; size: .; J: TRBJ2-2; CDR3: CASSFGQGRSGELFF; DNA: TGCGCCAGCAGCTTCGGACAGGGGCGGAGCGGGGAGCTGTTTTTT
V: TRBV12-3/TRBV12-4; D: .; size: .; J: TRBJ1-5; CDR3: CASSLVLSTLESNQPQHF; DNA: TGTGCCAGCAGTTTAGTTCTCTCCACCCTCGAAAGCAATCAGCCCCAGCATTTT
V: TRBV29-1; D: TRBD1; size: few; J: TRBJ2-7; CDR3: CSVFHGTGSYEQYF; DNA: TGCAGCGTTTTCCACGGGACAGGATCCTACGAGCAGTACTTC
V: TRBV19; D: .; size: .; J: TRBJ2-5; CDR3: CASSIGQPQETQYF; DNA: TGTGCCAGTAGTATAGGACAGCCCCAAGAGACCCAGTACTTC
V: TRBV12-3/TRBV12-4; D: .; size: .; J: TRBJ2-5; CDR3: CASSSRQRETQYF; DNA: TGTGCCAGCAGTTCTCGACAGAGAGAGACCCAGTACTTC
V: TRBV4-3; D: TRBD2; size: .; J: TRBJ2-3; CDR3: CASSQDVAGGDTDTQYF; DNA: TGCGCCAGCAGCCAAGACGTAGCGGGGGGGGACACAGATACGCAGTATTTT
V: TRBV20-1; D: TRBD1; size: .; J: TRBJ2-5; CDR3: CSAQQGLETQYF; DNA: TGCAGTGCTCAACAGGGGCTCGAGACCCAGTACTTC
V: TRBV20-1; D: .; size: .; J: TRBJ2-2; CDR3: CSARGGGPGELFF; DNA: TGCAGTGCTAGGGGCGGGGGCCCCGGGGAGCTGTTTTTT
V: TRBV5-1; D: TRBD2; size: .; J: TRBJ2-5; CDR3: CASGLQGLEKETQYF; DNA: TGCGCCAGCGGGTTACAGGGACTAGAAAAAGAGACCCAGTACTTC
V: TRBV5-1; D: TRBD1; size: .; J: TRBJ2-1; CDR3: CASSGTGESYNEQFF; DNA: TGCGCCAGCAGCGGGACAGGGGAGTCCTACAATGAGCAGTTCTTC
V: TRBV12-3/TRBV12-4; D: .; size: .; J: TRBJ2-5; CDR3: CASSDDRKYQETQYF; DNA: TGTGCCAGCAGCGACGACAGGAAGTACCAAGAGACCCAGTACTTC
V: TRBV20-1; D: TRBD2; size: .; J: TRBJ2-5; CDR3: CSARASSGGLQETQYF; DNA: TGCAGTGCTAGAGCCTCTAGCGGGGGGCTTCAAGAGACCCAGTACTTC
V: TRBV4-1; D: TRBD1; size: few; J: TRBJ2-1; CDR3: CASSRVQGAPGNEQFF; DNA: TGCGCCAGCAGCCGGGTACAGGGGGCGCCTGGCAATGAGCAGTTCTTC
V: TRBV7-2; D: .; size: few; J: TRBJ2-3; CDR3: CASSLEGLLSDTQYF; DNA: TGTGCCAGCAGCTTAGAGGGGTTACTATCTGATACGCAGTATTTT
V: TRBV4-2; D: TRBD1; size: .; J: TRBJ1-5; CDR3: CASSAPGQGNQPQHF; DNA: TGTGCCAGCAGCGCACCGGGACAGGGCAATCAGCCCCAGCATTTT
V: TRBV7-2; D: .; size: .; J: TRBJ2-3; CDR3: CASSLDYLRSDTQYF; DNA: TGTGCCAGCAGCTTAGACTACTTGCGATCAGATACGCAGTATTTT
V: TRBV7-9; D: TRBD1; size: .; J: TRBJ2-7; CDR3: CATQSGTGANEQYF; DNA: TGTGCCACCCAATCCGGGACAGGGGCCAACGAGCAGTACTTC
V: TRBV9; D: TRBD1; size: .; J: TRBJ1-4; CDR3: CASSVEAGGAANEKLFF; DNA: TGTGCCAGCAGCGTAGAGGCAGGGGGCGCAGCTAATGAAAAACTGTTTTTT
V: TRBV27; D: .; size: few; J: TRBJ2-1; CDR3: CASTKLQGAYNEQFF; DNA: TGTGCCAGCACTAAACTACAGGGTGCGTACAATGAGCAGTTCTTC
V: TRBV13; D: .; size: .; J: TRBJ1-1; CDR3: CASSFYRVGNTEAFF; DNA: TGTGCCAGCAGCTTTTACAGGGTAGGGAACACTGAAGCTTTCTTT
V: TRBV9; D: TRBD2; size: .; J: TRBJ2-7; CDR3: CASSPRTSYEQHF; DNA: TGTGCCAGCAGCCCCCGGACTAGCTACGAGCAGCACTTC
V: TRBV6-2/TRBV6-3; D: .; size: .; J: TRBJ2-7; CDR3: CASRGDRSPYEQYF; DNA: TGTGCCAGCAGGGGCGACAGGTCCCCCTACGAGCAGTACTTC
V: TRBV7-3; D: .; size: .; J: TRBJ2-1; CDR3: CASRSGIYNEQFF; DNA: TGTGCCAGCAGGTCGGGGATCTACAATGAGCAGTTCTTC
V: TRBV7-2; D: TRBD1; size: few; J: TRBJ2-1; CDR3: CASSLAGTGVNEQFF; DNA: TGTGCCAGCAGCTTAGCCGGGACAGGGGTCAATGAGCAGTTCTTC
V: TRBV20-1; D: TRBD2; size: .; J: TRBJ2-1; CDR3: CSANRGGLSYNEQFF; DNA: TGCAGTGCTAATCGGGGGGGGCTATCCTACAATGAGCAGTTCTTC
V: TRBV7-2; D: TRBD1; size: few; J: TRBJ2-6; CDR3: CASSYNLQGSGANVLTF; DNA: TGTGCCAGCAGTTATAACCTACAGGGGTCTGGGGCCAACGTCCTGACTTTC
V: TRBV7-8; D: .; size: many; J: TRBJ2-1; CDR3: CASSLAVTDEQFF; DNA: TGTGCCAGCAGCTTAGCCGTTACCGATGAGCAGTTCTTC
V: TRBV28; D: TRBD1; size: .; J: TRBJ2-5; CDR3: CTSSSQTGGARTQYF; DNA: TGTACCAGCAGTTCCCAGACAGGGGGAGCTAGGACCCAGTACTTC
V: TRBV6-5; D: TRBD2; size: .; J: TRBJ2-1; CDR3: CASGTSGVETQFF; DNA: TGTGCCAGCGGGACTAGCGGGGTGGAGACCCAGTTCTTC
V: TRBV28; D: TRBD1; size: .; J: TRBJ1-2; CDR3: CASSLLQGAVDGYTF; DNA: TGTGCCAGCAGTTTATTGCAGGGGGCCGTGGATGGCTACACCTTC
V: TRBV3-1; D: .; size: few; J: TRBJ2-5; CDR3: CASSQMGISETQYF; DNA: TGTGCCAGCAGCCAAATGGGAATATCGGAGACCCAGTACTTC
V: TRBV7-2; D: TRBD2; size: few; J: TRBJ2-1; CDR3: CASSSGPGRAENNEQFF; DNA: TGTGCCAGCAGCTCGGGACCGGGGAGGGCAGAAAACAATGAGCAGTTCTTC
V: TRBV18; D: TRBD1; size: .; J: TRBJ2-5; CDR3: CASSPDRGVETQYF; DNA: TGTGCCAGCTCACCAGACAGGGGTGTGGAGACCCAGTACTTC
V: TRBV12-3/TRBV12-4; D: .; size: .; J: TRBJ2-4; CDR3: CASSLDQLAKNIQYF; DNA: TGTGCCAGCAGTTTAGATCAGCTAGCCAAAAACATTCAGTACTTC
V: TRBV12-3/TRBV12-4; D: TRBD2; size: .; J: TRBJ2-3; CDR3: CASSIAGNADTQYF; DNA: TGTGCCAGCAGTATAGCGGGGAACGCAGATACGCAGTATTTT
V: TRBV20-1; D: TRBD2; size: .; J: TRBJ2-3; CDR3: CSARRGLAGVWNTDTQYF; DNA: TGCAGTGCTAGAAGAGGACTAGCGGGGGTCTGGAACACAGATACGCAGTATTTT
V: TRBV29-1; D: .; size: .; J: TRBJ1-1; CDR3: CSGSPGNTEAFF; DNA: TGCAGCGGTAGCCCGGGGAACACTGAAGCTTTCTTT
V: TRBV29-1; D: TRBD1; size: .; J: TRBJ2-2; CDR3: CSVEKGGTGGPGELFF; DNA: TGCAGCGTTGAAAAAGGTGGGACAGGCGGCCCCGGGGAGCTGTTTTTT
V: TRBV20-1; D: TRBD1; size: .; J: TRBJ1-6; CDR3: CSARSSGQGISNSPLHF; DNA: TGCAGTGCTAGATCGTCGGGACAGGGGATTAGTAATTCACCCCTCCACTTT
V: TRBV5-1; D: TRBD1; size: .; J: TRBJ1-1; CDR3: CASSLGDRGRNTEAFF; DNA: TGCGCCAGCAGCTTGGGAGACAGGGGGAGGAACACTGAAGCTTTCTTT
V: TRBV6-2/TRBV6-3; D: TRBD2; size: .; J: TRBJ2-7; CDR3: CASSYSGDYYEQYF; DNA: TGTGCCAGCAGTTACTCTGGGGACTACTACGAGCAGTACTTC
V: TRBV28; D: TRBD1; size: .; J: TRBJ2-7; CDR3: CASTDGTGSAEQYF; DNA: TGTGCCAGCACTGACGGGACAGGGTCAGCCGAGCAGTACTTC
V: TRBV7-2; D: .; size: .; J: TRBJ2-7; CDR3: CASSPTLNEQYF; DNA: TGTGCCAGCAGCCCGACGTTGAACGAGCAGTACTTC
V: TRBV20-1; D: .; size: few; J: TRBJ2-5; CDR3: CSANLWGGETQYF; DNA: TGCAGTGCTAACTTGTGGGGAGGAGAGACCCAGTACTTC
V: TRBV20-1; D: .; size: .; J: TRBJ1-6; CDR3: CSASQTRSSYNSPLHF; DNA: TGCAGTGCTAGTCAAACGAGGAGCTCCTATAATTCACCCCTCCACTTT
V: TRBV27; D: .; size: once; J: TRBJ2-5; CDR3: CASSSRDKGGQETQYF; DNA: TGTGCCAGCAGTTCCCGGGACAAGGGGGGACAAGAGACCCAGTACTTC
V: TRBV13; D: .; size: .; J: TRBJ2-6; CDR3: CASSLGKGANVLTF; DNA: TGTGCCAGCAGCTTGGGAAAAGGGGCCAACGTCCTGACTTTC
V: TRBV18; D: .; size: .; J: TRBJ2-4; CDR3: CASSPPGTDIQYF; DNA: TGTGCCAGCTCACCACCAGGGACGGACATTCAGTACTTC
V: TRBV5-1; D: .; size: few; J: TRBJ2-1; CDR3: CASSLAGAGGRNEQFF; DNA: TGCGCCAGCAGCTTGGCTGGGGCAGGAGGCCGTAATGAGCAGTTCTTC
V: TRBV12-3/TRBV12-4; D: .; size: .; J: TRBJ2-7; CDR3: CASSLWQGREEQYF; DNA: TGTGCCAGCAGTTTATGGCAGGGGAGGGAGGAGCAGTACTTC
V: TRBV7-9; D: .; size: few; J: TRBJ1-1; CDR3: CASSLTGGRSEAFF; DNA: TGTGCCAGCAGCTTAACCGGTGGCCGGTCTGAAGCTTTCTTT
V: TRBV29-1; D: .; size: once; J: TRBJ1-4; CDR3: CSVAESGTNEKLFF; DNA: TGCAGCGTTGCCGAGTCCGGTACTAATGAAAAACTGTTTTTT
V: TRBV6-1; D: .; size: few; J: TRBJ2-5; CDR3: CASLVGGLMGETQYF; DNA: TGTGCCAGCCTAGTTGGGGGGTTGATGGGAGAGACCCAGTACTTC
V: TRBV10-3; D: .; size: few; J: TRBJ2-3; CDR3: CAIREDSTDTQYF; DNA: TGTGCCATCAGGGAGGACAGTACAGATACGCAGTATTTT